This note documents a single TCR beta chain sequence. Its antigen is currently not known. One base away there is no much larger clone; base qualities are not given. This entry is derived from a study of blood T cell repertoires in COVID-19 (TCRdb year 2020). About the full investigation: Collaborator samples came from the United States, Italy and Spain and covered acute and convalescent phases of COVID-19. The prospective study material was composed of cDNA or gDNA derived from T cells, B-cell-depleted T cells, or PBMCs. Subjects who had been exposed to COVID-19, were actively infected with it, or had recovered from it provided the deeply sampled blood TCRbeta repertoires that made up the dataset. A freely available public database, intended as a resource for researchers studying the immune response to SARS-CoV-2, is where the repertoires were released. The samples were drawn from the first 160 participants of the ongoing ImmuneRACE study and from about 1,200 subjects provided by 6 global collaborators. Sample metadata almost always included a de-identified subject ID, COVID-19 status, age in years and sex. HLA class I and class II types, where available, came from metadata supplied by the sample provider rather than from assay-based typing. Results and caveats for the whole study, not just this receptor: The amount of clinical and demographic metadata varied by source and participant and was provided uncurated.

The collaborating institutions used their own protocols to collect whole blood in K2EDTA tubes. Collaborator samples were shipped for TCRbeta analysis as frozen whole blood, isolated PBMCs, or DNA extracted from either sample type. TCRbeta CDR3 regions were amplified from genomic DNA using the immunoSEQ Assay, a bias-controlled multiplex PCR. The source study handled its data this way. Nucleated cell counts per sample were estimated from amplification of reference gene primers within the assay. To quantify the absolute abundance of each unique TCRbeta CDR3 rearrangement, sequence reads were collapsed and filtered. For each sample, productive Simpson clonality was calculated as the square root of Simpson's diversity index across productive rearrangements. TCRdb's version of the immuneACCESS table is confined to in-frame rearrangements and falls short of the full clone set. An unresolved V gene accounts for under half of the shortfall where checked; the remainder is of unknown origin. V and J calls and clone size are given by that table; D and trimming were obtained from the DNA. The sample data list some 700,000 clones, and around 90% of these were observed just once. Over 0.2% of the sample is in the top ten clones.

This TCR was recovered from a woman aged 18-29 years with acute or convalescent COVID-19. Input material: peripheral blood.

CDR3 reads: CARKADTEAFF. DNA sequence: TGTGCCCGGAAGGCGGACACTGAAGCTTTCTTT. In this chain, TRBV2 is recombined with TRBJ1-1; the D gene lacks a confident call. V lost 11 bases and J lost 3 bases; the stretch between them is 10 bases long. Taken from cysteine to phenylalanine, the CDR3 has 11 residues. Solely the CDR3 DNA is kept, with 33 bases framed from the first base. Sequences SNHLY (CDR1) and FYNNEI (CDR2) are obtained from the germline V gene.